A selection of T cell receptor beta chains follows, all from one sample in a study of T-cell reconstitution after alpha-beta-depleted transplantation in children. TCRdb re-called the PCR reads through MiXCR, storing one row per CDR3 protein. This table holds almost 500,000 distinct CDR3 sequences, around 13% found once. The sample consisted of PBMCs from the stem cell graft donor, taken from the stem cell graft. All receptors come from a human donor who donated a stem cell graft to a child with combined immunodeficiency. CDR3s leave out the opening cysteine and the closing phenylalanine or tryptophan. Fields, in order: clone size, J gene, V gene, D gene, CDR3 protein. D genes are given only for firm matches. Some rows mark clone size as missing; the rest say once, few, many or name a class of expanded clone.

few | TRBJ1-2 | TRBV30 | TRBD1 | AWSRDRDYGYT
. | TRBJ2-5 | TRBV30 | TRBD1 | ARGGPRGETQY
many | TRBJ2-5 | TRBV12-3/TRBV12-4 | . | ASSFRGVGETQY
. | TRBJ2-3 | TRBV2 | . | ASSGETSPTDTQY
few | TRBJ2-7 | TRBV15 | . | ATSSGTSSFSYEQY
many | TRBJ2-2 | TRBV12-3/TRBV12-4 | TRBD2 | ASSFGSSGGRNTGELF
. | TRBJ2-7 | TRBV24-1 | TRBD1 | ATSDPTGGVYEQY
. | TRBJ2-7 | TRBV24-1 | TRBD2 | ATSDPRTSFYEQY
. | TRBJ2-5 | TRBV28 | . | ASSPSRDSTQY
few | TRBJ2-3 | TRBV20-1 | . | SARDAGEWRTRTDTQY
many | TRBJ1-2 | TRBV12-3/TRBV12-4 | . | ASTPKSNYGYT
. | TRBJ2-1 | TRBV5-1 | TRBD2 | ASSLARLAGLTDYNEQF
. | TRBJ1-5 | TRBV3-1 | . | ASSQEGAGNQPQH
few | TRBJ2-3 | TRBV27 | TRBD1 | ASRTGVGTDTQY
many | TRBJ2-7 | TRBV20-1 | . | SANLPRGASYEQY
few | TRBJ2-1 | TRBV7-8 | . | ASSPDLLGYNEQF
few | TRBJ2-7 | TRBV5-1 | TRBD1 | ASSLARDRFYEQY
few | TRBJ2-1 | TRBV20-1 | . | SARGGYSYNEQF
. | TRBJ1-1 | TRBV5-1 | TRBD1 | ASSPGQGYGNTEAF
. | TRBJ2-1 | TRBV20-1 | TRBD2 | SARVGFGAGGLYEQF
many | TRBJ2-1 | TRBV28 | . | ASSSRGASNEQF
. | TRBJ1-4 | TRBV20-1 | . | SAREGPNEKLF
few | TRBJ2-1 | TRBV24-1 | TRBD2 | ATSDSRDSGGYNEQF
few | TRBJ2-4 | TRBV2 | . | ASRGDTKNIQY
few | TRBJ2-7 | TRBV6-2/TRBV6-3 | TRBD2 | ASSPLLRGGHEQY
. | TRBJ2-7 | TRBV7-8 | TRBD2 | ASSLGRTSIYEQY
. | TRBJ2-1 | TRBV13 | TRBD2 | ASSWSPGLGSDPNNEQF
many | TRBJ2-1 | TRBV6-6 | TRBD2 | ASSRGLAAEQF
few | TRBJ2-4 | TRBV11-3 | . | ASSYTRTGNIQY
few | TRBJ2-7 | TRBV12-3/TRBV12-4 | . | ASRDGTNEQY
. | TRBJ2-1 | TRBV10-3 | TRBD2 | AISGELASYNEQF
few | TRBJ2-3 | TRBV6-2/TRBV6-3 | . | ASSWRGQVSDTQY
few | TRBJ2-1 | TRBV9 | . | ASRDSPGTPSYNEQF
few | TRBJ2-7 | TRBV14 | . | ASSQEPQVASYEQY
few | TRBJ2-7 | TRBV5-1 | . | ASSLLLGEYEQY
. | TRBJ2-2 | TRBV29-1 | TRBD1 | SVAGTGDTGELF
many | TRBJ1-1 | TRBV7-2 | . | ASSLTGWTEAF
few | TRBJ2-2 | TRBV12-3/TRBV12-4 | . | ASSFAAGELF
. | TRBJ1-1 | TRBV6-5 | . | ASSYSFPFSSTVAEAF
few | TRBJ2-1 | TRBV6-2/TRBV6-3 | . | ASNPSRSSYNEQF
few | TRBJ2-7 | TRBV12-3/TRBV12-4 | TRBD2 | ASSSAGTSIFREQY
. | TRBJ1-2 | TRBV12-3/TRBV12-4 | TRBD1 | ASSPRVQGSGYT
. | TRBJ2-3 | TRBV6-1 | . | ASILDTQY
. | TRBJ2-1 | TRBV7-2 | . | ASSPQTGPDNEQF
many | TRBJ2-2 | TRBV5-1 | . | ASSLLTGNTGELF
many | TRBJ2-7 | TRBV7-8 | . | ASSSDRTYEQY
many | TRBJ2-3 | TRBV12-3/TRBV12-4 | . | ASSSAGPRTDTQY
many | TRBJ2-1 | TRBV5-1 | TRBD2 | ASSLMGLAGSDEQF
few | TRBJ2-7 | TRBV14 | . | ASSQRPVGSYEQY
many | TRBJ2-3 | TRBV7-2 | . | ASSLERQRSTDTQY
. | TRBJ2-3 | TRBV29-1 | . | SVEESMEDTQY
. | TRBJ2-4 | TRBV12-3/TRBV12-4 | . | ASSLIRAKNIQY
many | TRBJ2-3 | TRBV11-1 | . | ASSRRERGPWGDTQY
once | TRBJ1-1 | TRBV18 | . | ASSPSTGIMNTEAF
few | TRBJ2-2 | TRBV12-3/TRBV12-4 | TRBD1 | ASRSGQGNSGELF
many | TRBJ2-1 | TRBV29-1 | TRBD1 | SGATGEPRNEQF
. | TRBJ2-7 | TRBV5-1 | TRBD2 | ASTQGLAGESPYEQY
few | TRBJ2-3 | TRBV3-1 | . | ASSPASLRPTDTQY
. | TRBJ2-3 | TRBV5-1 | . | ASNIEGVDTQY